This entry describes one T cell receptor (beta chain). The data were obtained in a study of blood T cell repertoires in COVID-19. Study as a whole: Acute-phase and convalescent COVID-19 samples originated in the United States, Italy and Spain.

Original data processing: Using reference gene primer amplification, nucleated cell counts were estimated. Some clones are missing from TCRdb's copy, which holds only in-frame ones; the method was immunoSEQ multiplex PCR. That table furnishes V, J and clone size, whereas the DNA furnished D and trimming. The sample includes about 98,000 clones, approximately 86% seen only once; the top ten take 10%. J lost 10 bases, V lost 0 bases, and 11 bases had no gene match. This CDR3 is built from 15 residues. Looked up from germline, CDR1 is SGHAT and CDR2 is FQNNGV. The material sequenced was peripheral blood. The rearrangement uses TRBV11-2 and TRBJ2-7, with 8 bases aligning to TRBD1. This receptor was identified in a man aged 50-59 years with acute or convalescent COVID-19. The CDR3 reads CASSLDRGLRVEQYF. The DNA for the CDR3 is TGTGCCAGCAGCTTAGACAGGGGGCTTAGGGTCGAACAGTACTTC.